This is a list of T cell receptor beta chains from one sample in a study of control samples from healthy donors and cancer patients. The assay was immunoSEQ multiplex PCR, and TCRdb's table has in-frame clones only and misses some. This table has approximately 37,000 clones, 80% to 95% appearing once. Material for sequencing was blood. The source is a woman aged 45-65 years in good health. Both conserved end residues are part of each CDR3. The D gene is left open where the match is weak.

TRBJ1-1 | TRBV4-2 | 17 | . | CASSQEGTRTLNTEAFF | TGTGCCAGCAGCCAAGAGGGGACACGAACCCTGAACACTGAAGCTTTCTTT
TRBJ2-1 | TRBV20-1 | 10 | . | CSATVNEQFF | TGCAGTGCTACCGTTAATGAGCAGTTCTTC
TRBJ2-3 | TRBV2 | 13 | . | CASSDFGTDTQYF | TGTGCCAGCAGTGACTTTGGTACAGATACGCAGTATTTT
TRBJ1-1 | TRBV6-5 | 15 | . | CASSPDSGGNTEAFF | TGTGCCAGCAGTCCAGACTCTGGGGGGAACACTGAAGCTTTCTTT
TRBJ1-3 | TRBV7-8 | 16 | . | CASSTGAGGVGNTIYF | TGTGCCAGCAGCACCGGGGCCGGAGGGGTCGGAAACACCATATATTTT
TRBJ1-1 | TRBV6-5 | 13 | TRBD1 | CASRGTGSTEAFF | TGTGCCAGCAGGGGGACAGGATCTACTGAAGCTTTCTTT
TRBJ2-3 | TRBV21-1 | 14 | . | CASSFLGSGDTQYF | TGTGCCAGCAGCTTTCTAGGCTCCGGGGATACGCAGTATTTT
TRBJ1-2 | TRBV12-3/TRBV12-4 | 11 | . | CASSFGSGYTF | TGTGCCAGCAGTTTCGGTAGCGGCTACACCTTC
TRBJ1-1 | TRBV10-1 | 16 | . | CASNQGKGTMNTEAFF | TGCGCCAGCAATCAAGGGAAGGGTACTATGAACACTGAAGCTTTCTTT
TRBJ2-7 | TRBV2 | 13 | . | CATVKDQRYEQYF | TGTGCCACTGTAAAAGACCAACGCTACGAGCAGTACTTC
TRBJ1-2 | TRBV7-9 | 14 | . | CASSLMFASYGYTF | TGTGCCAGCAGCTTAATGTTTGCCAGCTATGGCTACACCTTC
TRBJ2-1 | TRBV5-8 | 16 | TRBD2 | CASSSLGLAGGWEQFF | TGTGCCAGCAGCTCGCTGGGACTAGCAGGTGGATGGGAGCAGTTCTTC
TRBJ1-2 | TRBV7-2 | 16 | . | CASVFRPRGRSYGYTF | TGTGCCAGCGTTTTCCGCCCCCGGGGGCGGTCCTATGGCTACACCTTC
TRBJ2-5 | TRBV18 | 16 | TRBD1 | CASSSWGTAVQETQYF | TGTGCCAGCTCCAGCTGGGGGACAGCTGTCCAAGAGACCCAGTACTTC
TRBJ1-6 | TRBV19 | 15 | . | CASNRGSADNSPLHF | TGTGCCAGTAACCGCGGCAGCGCGGATAATTCACCCCTCCACTTT
TRBJ1-4 | TRBV6-2/TRBV6-3 | 14 | . | CASSSNLSAEKLFF | TGTGCCAGCAGTTCGAATTTATCGGCCGAAAAACTGTTTTTT
TRBJ2-5 | TRBV28 | 12 | . | CASIRVGETQYF | TGTGCCAGCATACGAGTGGGGGAGACCCAGTACTTC
TRBJ1-4 | TRBV7-2 | 15 | . | CASSPPGAVGEKLFF | TGTGCCAGCAGCCCCCCTGGCGCGGTAGGTGAAAAACTGTTTTTT
TRBJ2-1 | TRBV10-2 | 14 | TRBD2 | CATLLAGGRGEQFF | TGCGCCACCCTTCTAGCGGGGGGCCGAGGTGAGCAGTTCTTC
TRBJ1-1 | TRBV7-7 | 13 | . | CASSPNTNTEAFF | TGTGCCAGCAGCCCCAACACGAACACTGAAGCTTTCTTT
TRBJ2-1 | TRBV9 | 13 | . | CASSVDDVNEQFF | TGTGCCAGCAGCGTAGACGATGTGAATGAGCAGTTCTTC
TRBJ1-4 | TRBV28 | 12 | . | CASIAQGEKLFF | TGTGCCAGCATCGCTCAAGGTGAAAAACTGTTTTTT
TRBJ1-2 | TRBV25-1 | 15 | . | CASSEYRGGNYGYTF | TGTGCCAGCAGTGAATACAGGGGAGGTAACTATGGCTACACCTTC
TRBJ1-3 | TRBV9 | 14 | . | CASSADSYGNTIYF | TGTGCCAGCAGCGCGGACAGCTATGGAAACACCATATATTTT